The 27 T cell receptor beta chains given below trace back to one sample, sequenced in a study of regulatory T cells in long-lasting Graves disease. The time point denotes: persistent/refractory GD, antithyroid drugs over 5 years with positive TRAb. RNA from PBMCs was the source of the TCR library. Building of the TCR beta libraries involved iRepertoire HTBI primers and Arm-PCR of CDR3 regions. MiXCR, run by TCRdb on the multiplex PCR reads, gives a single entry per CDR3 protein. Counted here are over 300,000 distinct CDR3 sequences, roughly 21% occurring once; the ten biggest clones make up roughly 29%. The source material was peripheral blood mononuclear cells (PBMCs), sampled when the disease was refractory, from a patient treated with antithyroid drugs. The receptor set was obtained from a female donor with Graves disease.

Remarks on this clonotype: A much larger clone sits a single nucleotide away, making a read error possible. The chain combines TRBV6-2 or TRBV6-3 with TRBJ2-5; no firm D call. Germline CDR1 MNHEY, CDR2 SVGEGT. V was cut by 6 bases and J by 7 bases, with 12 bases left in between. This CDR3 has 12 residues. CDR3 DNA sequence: TGTGCCAGCAGGTCCCAGTCCGGGACCCAGTACTTC. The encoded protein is CASRSQSGTQYF.

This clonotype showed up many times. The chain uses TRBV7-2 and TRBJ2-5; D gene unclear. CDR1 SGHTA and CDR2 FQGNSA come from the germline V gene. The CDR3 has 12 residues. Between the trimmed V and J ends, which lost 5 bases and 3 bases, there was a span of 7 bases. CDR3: CASSHPEETQYF. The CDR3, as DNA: TGTGCCAGCAGCCACCCGGAAGAGACCCAGTACTTC.

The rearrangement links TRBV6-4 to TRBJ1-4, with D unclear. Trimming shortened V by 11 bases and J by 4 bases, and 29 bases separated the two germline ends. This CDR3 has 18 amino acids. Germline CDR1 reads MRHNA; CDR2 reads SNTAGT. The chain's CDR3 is CAWPCSPSPGRYNEKLFF. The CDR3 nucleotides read TGTGCCTGGCCCTGCAGCCCTAGCCCGGGGAGGTATAATGAAAAACTGTTTTTT.

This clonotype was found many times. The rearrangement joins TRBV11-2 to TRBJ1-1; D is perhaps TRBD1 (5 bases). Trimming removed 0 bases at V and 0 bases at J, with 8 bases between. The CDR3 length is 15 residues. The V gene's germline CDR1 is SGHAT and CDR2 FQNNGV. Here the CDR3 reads CASSLDGAMNTEAFF. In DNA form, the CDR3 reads TGTGCCAGCAGCTTAGACGGGGCAATGAACACTGAAGCTTTCTTT.

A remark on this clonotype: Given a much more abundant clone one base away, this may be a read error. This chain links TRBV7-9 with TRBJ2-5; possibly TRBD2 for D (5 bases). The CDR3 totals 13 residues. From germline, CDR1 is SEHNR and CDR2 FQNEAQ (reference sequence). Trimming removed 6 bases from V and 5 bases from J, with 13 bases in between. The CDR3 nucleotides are TGTGCCAGCAGGATGGGAGTTGACGAGACCCAGTACTTC. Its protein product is CASRMGVDETQYF.

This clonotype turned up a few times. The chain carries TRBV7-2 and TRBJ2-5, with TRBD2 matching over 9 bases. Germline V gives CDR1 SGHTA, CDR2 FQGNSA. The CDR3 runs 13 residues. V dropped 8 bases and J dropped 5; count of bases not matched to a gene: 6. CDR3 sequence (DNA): TGTGCCAGCCGGCGGGGGGGCTTTGAGACCCAGTACTTC. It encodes CASRRGGFETQYF. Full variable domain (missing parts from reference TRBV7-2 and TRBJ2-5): GAGVSQSPSNKVTEKGKDVELRCDPISGHTALYWYRQSLGQGLEFLIYFQGNSAPDKSGLPSDRFSAERTGGSVSTLTIQRTQQEDSAVYLCASRRGGFETQYFGPGTRLLVL.

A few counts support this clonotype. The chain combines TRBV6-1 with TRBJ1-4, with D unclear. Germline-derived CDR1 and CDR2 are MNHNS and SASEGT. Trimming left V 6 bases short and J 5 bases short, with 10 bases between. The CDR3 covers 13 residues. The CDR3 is CASRMDGNEKLFF. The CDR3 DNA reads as TGTGCCAGCAGGATGGATGGAAATGAAAAACTGTTTTTT.

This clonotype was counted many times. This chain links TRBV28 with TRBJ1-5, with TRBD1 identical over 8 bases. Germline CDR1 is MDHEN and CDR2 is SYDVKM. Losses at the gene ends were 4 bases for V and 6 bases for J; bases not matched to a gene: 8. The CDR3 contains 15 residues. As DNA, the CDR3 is TGTGCCAGCAGTTATAGGACAGGGCGGGGTCAGCCCCAGCATTTT. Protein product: CASSYRTGRGQPQHF.

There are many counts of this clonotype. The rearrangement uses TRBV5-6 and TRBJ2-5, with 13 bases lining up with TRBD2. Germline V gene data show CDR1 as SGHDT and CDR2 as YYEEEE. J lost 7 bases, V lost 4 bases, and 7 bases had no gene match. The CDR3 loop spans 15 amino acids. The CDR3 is CASSVGLAGYGTQYF. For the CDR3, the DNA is TGTGCCAGCAGCGTGGGACTAGCGGGATATGGGACCCAGTACTTC.

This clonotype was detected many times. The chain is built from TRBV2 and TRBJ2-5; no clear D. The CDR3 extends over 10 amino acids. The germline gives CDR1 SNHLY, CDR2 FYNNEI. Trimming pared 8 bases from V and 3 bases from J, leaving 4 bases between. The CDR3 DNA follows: TGTGCCAGCGAGGAAGAGACCCAGTACTTC. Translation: CASEEETQYF. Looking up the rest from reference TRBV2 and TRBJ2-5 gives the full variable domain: EPEVTQTPSHQVTQMGQEVILRCVPISNHLYFYWYRQILGQKVEFLVSFYNNEISEKSEIFDDQFSVERPDGSNFTLKIRSTKLEDSAMYFCASEEETQYFGPGTRLLVL.

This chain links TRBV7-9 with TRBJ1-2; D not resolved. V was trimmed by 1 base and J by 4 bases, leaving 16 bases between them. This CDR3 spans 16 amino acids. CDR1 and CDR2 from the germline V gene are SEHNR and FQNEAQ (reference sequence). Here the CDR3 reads CASSLGILTPVYGYTF. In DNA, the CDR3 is TGTGCCAGCAGCTTAGGAATTTTGACACCCGTCTATGGCTACACCTTC.

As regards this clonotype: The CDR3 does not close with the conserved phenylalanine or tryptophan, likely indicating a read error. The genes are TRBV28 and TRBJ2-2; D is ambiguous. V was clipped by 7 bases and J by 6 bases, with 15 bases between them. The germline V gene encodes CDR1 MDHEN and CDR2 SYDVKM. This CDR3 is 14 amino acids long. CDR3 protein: CASTGRQQAGELFL. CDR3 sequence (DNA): TGTGCCAGCACAGGAAGGCAACAAGCCGGGGAGCTGTTTCTT.

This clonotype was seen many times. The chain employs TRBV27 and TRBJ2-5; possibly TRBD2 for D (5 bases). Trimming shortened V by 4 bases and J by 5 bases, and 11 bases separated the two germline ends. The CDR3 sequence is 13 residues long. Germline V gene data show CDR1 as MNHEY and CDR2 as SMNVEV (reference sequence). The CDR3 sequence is CASSSRGVETQYF. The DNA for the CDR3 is TGTGCCAGCAGTTCTCGGGGAGTGGAGACCCAGTACTTC.

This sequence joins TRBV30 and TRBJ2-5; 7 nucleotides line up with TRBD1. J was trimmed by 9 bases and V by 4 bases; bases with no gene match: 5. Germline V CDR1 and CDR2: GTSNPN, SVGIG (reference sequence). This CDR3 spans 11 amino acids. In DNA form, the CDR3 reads TGTGCCTGGAACCGCGACAGGGCCCAGTACTTC. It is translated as CAWNRDRAQYF.

The CDR3 region has the DNA TGCGCCAGCAGTGAGTCGGGAAGATTCAGTCCTCCGAACACTGAAGCTTTCTTT. Protein sequence: CASSESGRFSPPNTEAFF. The V and J genes are TRBV10-2 and TRBJ1-1; no clear D. The CDR3 length is 18 residues. V lost 0 bases to trimming and J lost 1 base, with 18 bases between them. Germline V lookup: CDR1 WSHSY, CDR2 SAAADI.

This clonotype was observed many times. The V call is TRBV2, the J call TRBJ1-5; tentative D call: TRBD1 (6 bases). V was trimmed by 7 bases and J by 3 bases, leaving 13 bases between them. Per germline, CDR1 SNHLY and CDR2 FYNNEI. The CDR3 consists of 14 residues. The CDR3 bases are TGTGCCAGCATTCTGGACAGAAACAATCAGCCCCAGCATTTT. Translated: CASILDRNNQPQHF. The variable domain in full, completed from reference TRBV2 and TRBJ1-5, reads EPEVTQTPSHQVTQMGQEVILRCVPISNHLYFYWYRQILGQKVEFLVSFYNNEISEKSEIFDDQFSVERPDGSNFTLKIRSTKLEDSAMYFCASILDRNNQPQHFGDGTRLSIL.

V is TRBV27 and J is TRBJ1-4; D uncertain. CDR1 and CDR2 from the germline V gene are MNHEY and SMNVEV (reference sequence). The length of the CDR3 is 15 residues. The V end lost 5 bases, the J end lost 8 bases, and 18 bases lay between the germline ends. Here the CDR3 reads CASSPRSPLGEKLFF. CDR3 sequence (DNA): TGTGCCAGCAGTCCTAGGTCCCCTCTAGGAGAAAAACTGTTTTTT.

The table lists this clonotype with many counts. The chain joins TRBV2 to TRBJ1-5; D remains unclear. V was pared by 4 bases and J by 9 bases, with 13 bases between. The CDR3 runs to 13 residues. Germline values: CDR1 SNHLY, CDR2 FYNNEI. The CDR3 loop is CASSGLTGRPQHF. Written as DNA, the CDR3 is TGTGCCAGCAGTGGCTTAACCGGCCGGCCCCAGCATTTT.

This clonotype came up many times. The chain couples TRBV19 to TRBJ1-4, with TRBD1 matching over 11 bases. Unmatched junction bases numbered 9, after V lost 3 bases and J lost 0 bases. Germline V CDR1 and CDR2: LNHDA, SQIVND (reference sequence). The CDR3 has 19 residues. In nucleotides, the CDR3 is TGTGCCAGTAGTATCGTCACCAGGGGACAGGGGGCAACTAATGAAAAACTGTTTTTT. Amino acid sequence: CASSIVTRGQGATNEKLFF.

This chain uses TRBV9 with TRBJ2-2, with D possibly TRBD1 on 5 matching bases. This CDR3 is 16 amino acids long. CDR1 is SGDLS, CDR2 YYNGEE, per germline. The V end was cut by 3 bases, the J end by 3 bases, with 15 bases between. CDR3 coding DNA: TGTGCCAGCAGCGACGTCCTGGGGCTCGACACCGGGGAGCTGTTTTTT. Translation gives CASSDVLGLDTGELFF.

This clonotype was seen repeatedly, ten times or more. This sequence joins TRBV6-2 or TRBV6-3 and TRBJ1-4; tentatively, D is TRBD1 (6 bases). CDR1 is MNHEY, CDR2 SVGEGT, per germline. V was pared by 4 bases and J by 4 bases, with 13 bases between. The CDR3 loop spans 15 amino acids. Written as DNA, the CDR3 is TGTGCCAGCAGTTGGGCGGGGGCTAATAATGAAAAACTGTTTTTT. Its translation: CASSWAGANNEKLFF.

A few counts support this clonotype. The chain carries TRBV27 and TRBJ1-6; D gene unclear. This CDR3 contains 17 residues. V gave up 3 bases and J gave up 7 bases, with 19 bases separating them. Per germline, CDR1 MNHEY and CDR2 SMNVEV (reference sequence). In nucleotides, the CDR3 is TGTGCCAGCAGTTTCCGGCTAAACCCGCAACGGAATTCACCCCTCCACTTT. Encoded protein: CASSFRLNPQRNSPLHF.

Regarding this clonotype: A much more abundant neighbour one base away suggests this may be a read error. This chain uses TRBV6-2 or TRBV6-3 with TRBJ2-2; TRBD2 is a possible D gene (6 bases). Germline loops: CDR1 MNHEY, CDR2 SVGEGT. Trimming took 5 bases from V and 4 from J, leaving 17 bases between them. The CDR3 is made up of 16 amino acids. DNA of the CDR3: TGTGCCAGCAGTGAAGTGGTAGCGGTGAGCACCGGGGAGCTGTTTTTT. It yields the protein CASSEVVAVSTGELFF.

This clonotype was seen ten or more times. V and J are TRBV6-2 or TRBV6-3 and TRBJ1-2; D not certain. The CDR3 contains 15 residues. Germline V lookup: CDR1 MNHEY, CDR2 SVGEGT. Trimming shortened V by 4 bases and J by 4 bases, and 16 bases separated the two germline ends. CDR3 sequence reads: CASSSPGRMSYGYTF. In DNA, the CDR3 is TGTGCCAGCAGTTCGCCGGGGAGAATGAGCTATGGCTACACCTTC.

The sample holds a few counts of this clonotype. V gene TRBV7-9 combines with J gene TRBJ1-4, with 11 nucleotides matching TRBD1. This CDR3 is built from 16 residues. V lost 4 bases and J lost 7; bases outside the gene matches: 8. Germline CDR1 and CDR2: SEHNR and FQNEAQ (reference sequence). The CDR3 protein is CASSSRWDRGSEKLFF. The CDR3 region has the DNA TGTGCCAGCAGCTCGAGATGGGACAGGGGGAGTGAAAAACTGTTTTTT.

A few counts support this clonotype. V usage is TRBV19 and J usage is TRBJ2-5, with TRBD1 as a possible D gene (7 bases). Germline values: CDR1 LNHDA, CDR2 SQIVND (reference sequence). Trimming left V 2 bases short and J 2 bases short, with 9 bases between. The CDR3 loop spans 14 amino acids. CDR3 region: CASSIQGGQETQYF. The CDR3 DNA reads TGTGCCAGTAGTATACAGGGGGGACAAGAGACCCAGTACTTC.

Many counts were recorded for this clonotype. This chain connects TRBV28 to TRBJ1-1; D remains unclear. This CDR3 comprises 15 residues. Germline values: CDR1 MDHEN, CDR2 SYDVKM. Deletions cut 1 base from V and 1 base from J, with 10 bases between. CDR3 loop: CASSLSGRQNTEAFF. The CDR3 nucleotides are TGTGCCAGCAGTTTATCCGGCCGACAGAACACTGAAGCTTTCTTT.